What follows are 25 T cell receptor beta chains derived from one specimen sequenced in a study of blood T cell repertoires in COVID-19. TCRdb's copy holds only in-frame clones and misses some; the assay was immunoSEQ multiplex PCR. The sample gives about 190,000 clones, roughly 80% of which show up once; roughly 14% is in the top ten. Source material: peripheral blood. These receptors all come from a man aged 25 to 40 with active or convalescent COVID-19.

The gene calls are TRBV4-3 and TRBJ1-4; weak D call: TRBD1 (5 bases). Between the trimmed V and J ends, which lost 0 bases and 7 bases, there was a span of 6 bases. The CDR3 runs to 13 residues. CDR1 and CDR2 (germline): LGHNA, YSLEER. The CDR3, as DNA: TGCGCCAGCAGCCAAGAGGGGGGTGAAAAACTGTTTTTT. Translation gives CASSQEGGEKLFF.

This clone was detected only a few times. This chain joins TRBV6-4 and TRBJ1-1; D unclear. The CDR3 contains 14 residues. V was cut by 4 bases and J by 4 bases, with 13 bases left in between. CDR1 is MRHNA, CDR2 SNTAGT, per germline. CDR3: CASSVRAEGTEAFF. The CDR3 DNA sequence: TGTGCCAGCAGTGTCCGGGCCGAGGGCACTGAAGCTTTCTTT.

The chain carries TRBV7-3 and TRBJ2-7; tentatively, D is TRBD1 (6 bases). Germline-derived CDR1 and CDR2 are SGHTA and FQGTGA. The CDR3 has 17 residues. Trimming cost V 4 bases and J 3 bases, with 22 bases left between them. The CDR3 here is CASSSGGQGNLDYEQYV. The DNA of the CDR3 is TGTGCCAGCAGCTCGGGTGGTCAGGGGAACCTGGACTACGAGCAGTACGTC.

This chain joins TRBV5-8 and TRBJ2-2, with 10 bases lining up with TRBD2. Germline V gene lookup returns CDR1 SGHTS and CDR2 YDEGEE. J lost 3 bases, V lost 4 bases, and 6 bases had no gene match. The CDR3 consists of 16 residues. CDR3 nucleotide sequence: TGTGCCAGCAGCCAGAAAGCGGGAGGGGACACCGGGGAGCTGTTTTTT. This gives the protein CASSQKAGGDTGELFF.

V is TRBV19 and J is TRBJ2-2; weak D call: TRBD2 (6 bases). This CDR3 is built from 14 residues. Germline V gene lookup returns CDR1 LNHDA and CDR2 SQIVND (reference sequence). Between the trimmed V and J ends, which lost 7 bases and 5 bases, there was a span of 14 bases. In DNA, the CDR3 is TGTGCCAGTACGGGTCAGGCGGGAACCGGGGAGCTGTTTTTT. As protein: CASTGQAGTGELFF.

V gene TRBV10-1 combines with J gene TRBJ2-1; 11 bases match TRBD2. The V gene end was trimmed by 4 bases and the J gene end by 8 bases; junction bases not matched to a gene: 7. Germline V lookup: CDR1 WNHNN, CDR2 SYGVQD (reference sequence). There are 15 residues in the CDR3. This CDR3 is CASSVLAGGHDEQFF. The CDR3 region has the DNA TGCGCCAGCAGTGTCTTAGCGGGGGGGCACGATGAGCAGTTCTTC.

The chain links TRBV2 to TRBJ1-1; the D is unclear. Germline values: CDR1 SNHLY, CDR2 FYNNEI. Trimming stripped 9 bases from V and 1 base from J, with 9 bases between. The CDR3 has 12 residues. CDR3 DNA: TGTGCCAGTCTTCAGGAGAACACTGAAGCTTTCTTT. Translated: CASLQENTEAFF.

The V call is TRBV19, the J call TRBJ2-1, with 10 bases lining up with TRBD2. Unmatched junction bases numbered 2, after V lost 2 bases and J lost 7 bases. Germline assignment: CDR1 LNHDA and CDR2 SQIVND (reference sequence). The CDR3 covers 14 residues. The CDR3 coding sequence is TGTGCCAGTAGTATACCGGGACTAGCGAATGAGCAGTTCTTC. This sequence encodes CASSIPGLANEQFF. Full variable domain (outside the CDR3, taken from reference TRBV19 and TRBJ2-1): DGGITQSPKYLFRKEGQNVTLSCEQNLNHDAMYWYRQDPGQGLRLIYYSQIVNDFQKGDIAEGYSVSREKKESFPLTVTSAQKNPTAFYLCASSIPGLANEQFFGPGTRLTVL.

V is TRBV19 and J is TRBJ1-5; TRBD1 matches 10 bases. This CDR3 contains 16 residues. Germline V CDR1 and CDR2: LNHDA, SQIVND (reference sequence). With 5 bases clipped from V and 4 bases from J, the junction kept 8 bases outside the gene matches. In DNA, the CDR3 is TGTGCCAGTAGTCCTGCCCGGGACAGGGGTAATCAGCCCCAGCATTTT. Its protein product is CASSPARDRGNQPQHF.

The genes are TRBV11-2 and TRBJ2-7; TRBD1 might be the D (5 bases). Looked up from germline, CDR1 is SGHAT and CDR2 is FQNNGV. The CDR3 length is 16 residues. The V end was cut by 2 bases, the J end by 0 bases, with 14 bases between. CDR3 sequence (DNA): TGTGCCAGCAGCTTAACCAGGGTACTTCACTCCTACGAGCAGTACTTC. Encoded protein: CASSLTRVLHSYEQYF.

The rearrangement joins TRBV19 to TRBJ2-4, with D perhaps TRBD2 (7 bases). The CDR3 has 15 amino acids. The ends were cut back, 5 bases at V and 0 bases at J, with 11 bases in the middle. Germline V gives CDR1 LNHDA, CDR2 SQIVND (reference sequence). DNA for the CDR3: TGTGCCAGTAGTGAGGGGGGGCTAGCCAAAAACATTCAGTACTTC. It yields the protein CASSEGGLAKNIQYF.

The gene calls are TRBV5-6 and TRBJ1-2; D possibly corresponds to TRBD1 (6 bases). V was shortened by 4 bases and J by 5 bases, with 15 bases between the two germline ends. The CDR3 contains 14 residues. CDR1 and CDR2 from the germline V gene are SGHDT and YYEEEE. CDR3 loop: CASSLTGSAYGYTF. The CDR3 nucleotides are TGTGCCAGCAGCCTTACAGGGTCGGCGTATGGCTACACCTTC.

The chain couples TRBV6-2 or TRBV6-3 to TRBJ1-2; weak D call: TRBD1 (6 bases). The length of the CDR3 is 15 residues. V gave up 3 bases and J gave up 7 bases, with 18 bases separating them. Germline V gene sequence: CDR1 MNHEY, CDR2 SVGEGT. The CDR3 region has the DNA TGTGCCAGCAGTTATGGATACGAGGGGGGGTCTGGCTACACCTTC. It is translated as CASSYGYEGGSGYTF.

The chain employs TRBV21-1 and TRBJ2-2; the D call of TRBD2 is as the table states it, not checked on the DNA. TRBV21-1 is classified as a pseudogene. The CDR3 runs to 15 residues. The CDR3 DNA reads TGTGCCAGCAGCAAAGACGGTAACCTCCGCCGGGAGCTGTTTTTT. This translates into CASSKDGNLRRELFF.

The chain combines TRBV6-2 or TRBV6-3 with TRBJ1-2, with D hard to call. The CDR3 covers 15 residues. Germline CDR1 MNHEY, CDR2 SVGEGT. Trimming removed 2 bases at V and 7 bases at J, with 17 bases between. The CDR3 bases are TGTGCCAGCAGTTACCCCGTGGGAGGGTCGAGTGGCTACACCTTC. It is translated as CASSYPVGGSSGYTF.

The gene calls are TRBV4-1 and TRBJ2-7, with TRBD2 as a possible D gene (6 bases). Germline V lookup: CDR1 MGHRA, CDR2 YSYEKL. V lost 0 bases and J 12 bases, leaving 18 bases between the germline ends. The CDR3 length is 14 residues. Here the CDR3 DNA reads TGCGCCAGCAGCCAAGATTCCGACTCGACTAGACTGTACTTC. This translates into CASSQDSDSTRLYF.

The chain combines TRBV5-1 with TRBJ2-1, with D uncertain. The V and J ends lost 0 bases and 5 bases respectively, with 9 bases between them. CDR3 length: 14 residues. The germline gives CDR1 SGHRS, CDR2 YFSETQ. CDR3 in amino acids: CASSLAAGDNEQFF. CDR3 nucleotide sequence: TGCGCCAGCAGCTTGGCGGCCGGAGACAATGAGCAGTTCTTC.

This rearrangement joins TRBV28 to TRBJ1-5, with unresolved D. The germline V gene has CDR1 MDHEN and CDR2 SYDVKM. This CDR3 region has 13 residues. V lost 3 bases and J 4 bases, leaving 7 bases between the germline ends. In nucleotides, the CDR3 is TGTGCCAGCAGTTTGAACAGTAATCAGCCCCAGCATTTT. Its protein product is CASSLNSNQPQHF. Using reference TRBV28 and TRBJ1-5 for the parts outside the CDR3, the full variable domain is DVKVTQSSRYLVKRTGEKVFLECVQDMDHENMFWYRQDPGLGLRLIYFSYDVKMKEKGDIPEGYSVSREKKERFSLILESASTNQTSMYLCASSLNSNQPQHFGDGTRLSIL.

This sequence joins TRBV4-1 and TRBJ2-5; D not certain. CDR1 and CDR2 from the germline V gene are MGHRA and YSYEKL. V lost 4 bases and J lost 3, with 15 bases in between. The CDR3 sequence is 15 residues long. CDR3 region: CASSRTQTREETQYF. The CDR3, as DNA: TGCGCCAGCAGCCGTACCCAAACTCGGGAAGAGACCCAGTACTTC.

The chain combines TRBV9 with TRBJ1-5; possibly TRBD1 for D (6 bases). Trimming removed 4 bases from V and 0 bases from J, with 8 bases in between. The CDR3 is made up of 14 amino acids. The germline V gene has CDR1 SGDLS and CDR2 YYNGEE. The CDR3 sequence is CASSPQGSNQPQHF. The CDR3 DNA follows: TGTGCCAGCAGCCCACAGGGTAGCAATCAGCCCCAGCATTTT. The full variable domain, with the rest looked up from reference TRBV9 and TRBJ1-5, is DSGVTQTPKHLITATGQRVTLRCSPRSGDLSVYWYQQSLDQGLQFLIQYYNGEERAKGNILERFSAQQFPDLHSELNLSSLELGDSALYFCASSPQGSNQPQHFGDGTRLSIL.

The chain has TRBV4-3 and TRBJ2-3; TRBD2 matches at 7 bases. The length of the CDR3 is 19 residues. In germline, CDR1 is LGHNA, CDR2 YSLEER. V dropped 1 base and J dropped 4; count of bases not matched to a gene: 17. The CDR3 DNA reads TGCGCCAGCAGCCAAGGCGCGGGCCCTACTAGGGGAGGGTCAGATACGCAGTATTTT. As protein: CASSQGAGPTRGGSDTQYF.

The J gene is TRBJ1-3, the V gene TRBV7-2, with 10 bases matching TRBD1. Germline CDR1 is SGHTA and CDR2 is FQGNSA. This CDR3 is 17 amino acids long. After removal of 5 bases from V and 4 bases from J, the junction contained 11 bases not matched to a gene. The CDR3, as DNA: TGTGCCAGCAGCCCCGGACAGGGGGGAACTTGGGGAAACACCATATATTTT. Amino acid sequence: CASSPGQGGTWGNTIYF.

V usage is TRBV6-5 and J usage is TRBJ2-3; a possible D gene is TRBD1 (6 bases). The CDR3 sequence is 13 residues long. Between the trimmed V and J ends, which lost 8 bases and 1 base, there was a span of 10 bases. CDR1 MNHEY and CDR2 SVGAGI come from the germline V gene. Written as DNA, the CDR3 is TGTGCCAGCGGGGCAGGGGGCACAGATACGCAGTATTTT. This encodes CASGAGGTDTQYF.

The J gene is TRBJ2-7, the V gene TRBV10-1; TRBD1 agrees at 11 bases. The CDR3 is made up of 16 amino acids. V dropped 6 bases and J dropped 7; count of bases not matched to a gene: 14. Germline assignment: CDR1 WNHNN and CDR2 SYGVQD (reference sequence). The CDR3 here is CASSPLADRGQGEQYF. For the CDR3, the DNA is TGCGCCAGCAGCCCCCTGGCGGACAGGGGGCAAGGAGAGCAGTACTTC.

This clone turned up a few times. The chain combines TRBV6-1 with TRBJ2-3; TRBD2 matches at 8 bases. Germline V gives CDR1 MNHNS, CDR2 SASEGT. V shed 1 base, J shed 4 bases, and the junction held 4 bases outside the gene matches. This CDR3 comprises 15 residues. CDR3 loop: CASSEVSGAADTQYF. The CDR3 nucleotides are TGTGCCAGCAGTGAAGTTAGCGGGGCGGCAGATACGCAGTATTTT.